Included here is one TCR beta chain sequence, with context. Its antigen is currently unknown. One entry per CDR3 protein, called by TCRdb with MiXCR from the RT-PCR reads. The sample carries hundreds of thousands of distinct CDR3 sequences, around 11% recorded once. The data stem from a study of response to subunit inactivated influenza vaccine. The V and J ends lost 1 base and 4 bases respectively, with 10 bases between them. The CDR3 spans 14 residues. Looked up from germline, CDR1 is SGHTA and CDR2 is FQGNSA. Study results and limitations: Few new T cells, the authors suggested, are recruited by each seasonal influenza vaccination.

The sequencing here drew on PBMCs from blood, taken on the day of vaccination. The V and J genes are TRBV7-2 and TRBJ1-1, with D hard to call. The TCR originated in a man aged 45-65 years who received an inactivated influenza vaccine. CDR3 sequence: CASSLGLGSTEAFF. As DNA, the CDR3 is TGTGCCAGCAGCTTAGGCCTGGGGAGCACTGAAGCTTTCTTT.